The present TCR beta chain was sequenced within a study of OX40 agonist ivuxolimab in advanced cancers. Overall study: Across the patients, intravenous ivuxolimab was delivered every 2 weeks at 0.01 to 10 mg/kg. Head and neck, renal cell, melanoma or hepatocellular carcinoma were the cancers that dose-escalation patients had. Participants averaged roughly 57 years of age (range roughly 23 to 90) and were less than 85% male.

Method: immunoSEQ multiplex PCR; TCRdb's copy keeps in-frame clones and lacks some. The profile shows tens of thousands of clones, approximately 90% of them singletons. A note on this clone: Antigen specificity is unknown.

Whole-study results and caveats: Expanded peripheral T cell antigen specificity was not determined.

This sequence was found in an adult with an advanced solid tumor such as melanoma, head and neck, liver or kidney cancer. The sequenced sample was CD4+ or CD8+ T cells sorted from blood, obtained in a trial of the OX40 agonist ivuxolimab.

Written as DNA, the CDR3 is TGCGCCTCTGAAGAGGGGGGGTCTGGAAACACCATATATTTT. It codes for CASEEGGSGNTIYF. The chain recombines TRBV5-1 with TRBJ1-3, with D maybe TRBD1 (6 bases). CDR3 length: 14 residues. The germline gives CDR1 SGHRS, CDR2 YFSETQ. Trimming removed 10 bases at V and 1 base at J, with 15 bases between.